This T cell receptor beta chain is from a study of shared clonotypes between healthy human individuals. In the study overall: The people who gave samples were a couple of women and a few men aged 18 to 49. Donors had three CD4 naive, three CD4 memory, two CD8 naive and one CD8 memory plate apiece.

This table comes from immunoSEQ multiplex PCR, and its TCRdb copy is limited to in-frame clones, with some not included. The sample includes 900,000 to 1,200,000 clones, more than 75% seen only once; the top ten take 0.55% to 0.7%. This clone has just a few counts. Other DNA sequences in the sample encode the same CDR3. Every donor, a Caucasian adult, lived in Nashville, Tennessee. The CDR3 spans 15 residues. Trimming pared 0 bases from V and 1 base from J, leaving 5 bases between. In germline, CDR1 is SGHDT, CDR2 YYEEEE. Sequencing used memory CD4+ T cells from PBMCs. As to subset: CD45RA-negative fraction. The chain is built from TRBV5-6 and TRBJ2-6; D is undetermined. This clonotype was sampled from a man between 18 and 29 years old in good health. Some clones in this sample may be carry-over from other donors' samples. The CDR3 loop reads CASSLGASGANVLTF. CDR3 nucleotide sequence: TGTGCCAGCAGCTTGGGGGCTTCTGGGGCCAACGTCCTGACTTTC.